This T cell receptor (beta chain) is drawn from a study of cytomegalovirus exposure and HLA in healthy donors. Findings of the study overall: Reports state that TCR beta sequences accurately predicted most subjects' HLA-A and HLA-B alleles. Previous analysis showed most TCR beta V segments were productive about 87% or about 30% of the time.

As to this clone: Its target is not known.

60 Vbeta and 13 Jbeta primers were used in PCR. Profiled with immunoSEQ multiplex PCR; TCRdb holds only in-frame clones, not every one. The data hold 180,000 or so clones, with approximately 80% observed a single time. Sequencing input: PBMCs. This receptor was identified in a girl under 18 in good health and CMV-seropositive.

The CDR3 spells CSVEAQQGPLYGYTF. CDR3 DNA sequence: TGCAGCGTTGAAGCTCAACAGGGTCCCCTCTATGGCTACACCTTC. V usage is TRBV29-1 and J usage is TRBJ1-2, with D maybe TRBD1 (6 bases). This CDR3 is built from 15 residues. Germline loops: CDR1 SQVTM, CDR2 ANQGSEA. Trimming cost V 1 base and J 4 bases, with 16 bases left between them. Based on the CDR3 plus reference TRBV29-1 and TRBJ1-2, the full variable domain is SAVISQKPSRDICQRGTSLTIQCQVDSQVTMMFWYRQQPGQSLTLIATANQGSEATYESGFVIDKFPISRPNLTFSTLTVSNMSPEDSSIYLCSVEAQQGPLYGYTFGSGTRLTVV.